The clone carrying this TCR beta chain was seen many times. Its specificity is not known. The sample belongs to a study of blood T cells in healthy people across ages. As for the study in general: About one barcoded beta molecule per two T cells was captured by template switching. General study findings and limits: Expanded clonotype shifts may have been confounded, as the donors had an unknown CMV status.

A second PCR of 7 to 11 cycles used a sample-barcoded 5' primer and a J-beta primer mix. Each cDNA molecule was tagged by a template-switch adaptor with 12 random nucleotides. One entry per CDR3 protein, called by TCRdb with MiXCR from the 5' RACE reads. The data show around 1,500,000 distinct CDR3 sequences, 28% seen once. The sequenced material came from blood. The TCR originated in a woman in her thirties in good health.

The CDR3 loop reads CSVRRARNQETQYF. CDR3 nucleotide sequence: TGCAGCGTCCGACGGGCCAGAAACCAAGAGACCCAGTACTTC. The chain combines TRBV29-1 with TRBJ2-5, with D unclear. This CDR3 region has 14 residues. Germline CDR1 reads SQVTM; CDR2 reads ANQGSEA. The V end lost 6 bases, the J end lost 0 bases, and 14 bases lay between the germline ends.